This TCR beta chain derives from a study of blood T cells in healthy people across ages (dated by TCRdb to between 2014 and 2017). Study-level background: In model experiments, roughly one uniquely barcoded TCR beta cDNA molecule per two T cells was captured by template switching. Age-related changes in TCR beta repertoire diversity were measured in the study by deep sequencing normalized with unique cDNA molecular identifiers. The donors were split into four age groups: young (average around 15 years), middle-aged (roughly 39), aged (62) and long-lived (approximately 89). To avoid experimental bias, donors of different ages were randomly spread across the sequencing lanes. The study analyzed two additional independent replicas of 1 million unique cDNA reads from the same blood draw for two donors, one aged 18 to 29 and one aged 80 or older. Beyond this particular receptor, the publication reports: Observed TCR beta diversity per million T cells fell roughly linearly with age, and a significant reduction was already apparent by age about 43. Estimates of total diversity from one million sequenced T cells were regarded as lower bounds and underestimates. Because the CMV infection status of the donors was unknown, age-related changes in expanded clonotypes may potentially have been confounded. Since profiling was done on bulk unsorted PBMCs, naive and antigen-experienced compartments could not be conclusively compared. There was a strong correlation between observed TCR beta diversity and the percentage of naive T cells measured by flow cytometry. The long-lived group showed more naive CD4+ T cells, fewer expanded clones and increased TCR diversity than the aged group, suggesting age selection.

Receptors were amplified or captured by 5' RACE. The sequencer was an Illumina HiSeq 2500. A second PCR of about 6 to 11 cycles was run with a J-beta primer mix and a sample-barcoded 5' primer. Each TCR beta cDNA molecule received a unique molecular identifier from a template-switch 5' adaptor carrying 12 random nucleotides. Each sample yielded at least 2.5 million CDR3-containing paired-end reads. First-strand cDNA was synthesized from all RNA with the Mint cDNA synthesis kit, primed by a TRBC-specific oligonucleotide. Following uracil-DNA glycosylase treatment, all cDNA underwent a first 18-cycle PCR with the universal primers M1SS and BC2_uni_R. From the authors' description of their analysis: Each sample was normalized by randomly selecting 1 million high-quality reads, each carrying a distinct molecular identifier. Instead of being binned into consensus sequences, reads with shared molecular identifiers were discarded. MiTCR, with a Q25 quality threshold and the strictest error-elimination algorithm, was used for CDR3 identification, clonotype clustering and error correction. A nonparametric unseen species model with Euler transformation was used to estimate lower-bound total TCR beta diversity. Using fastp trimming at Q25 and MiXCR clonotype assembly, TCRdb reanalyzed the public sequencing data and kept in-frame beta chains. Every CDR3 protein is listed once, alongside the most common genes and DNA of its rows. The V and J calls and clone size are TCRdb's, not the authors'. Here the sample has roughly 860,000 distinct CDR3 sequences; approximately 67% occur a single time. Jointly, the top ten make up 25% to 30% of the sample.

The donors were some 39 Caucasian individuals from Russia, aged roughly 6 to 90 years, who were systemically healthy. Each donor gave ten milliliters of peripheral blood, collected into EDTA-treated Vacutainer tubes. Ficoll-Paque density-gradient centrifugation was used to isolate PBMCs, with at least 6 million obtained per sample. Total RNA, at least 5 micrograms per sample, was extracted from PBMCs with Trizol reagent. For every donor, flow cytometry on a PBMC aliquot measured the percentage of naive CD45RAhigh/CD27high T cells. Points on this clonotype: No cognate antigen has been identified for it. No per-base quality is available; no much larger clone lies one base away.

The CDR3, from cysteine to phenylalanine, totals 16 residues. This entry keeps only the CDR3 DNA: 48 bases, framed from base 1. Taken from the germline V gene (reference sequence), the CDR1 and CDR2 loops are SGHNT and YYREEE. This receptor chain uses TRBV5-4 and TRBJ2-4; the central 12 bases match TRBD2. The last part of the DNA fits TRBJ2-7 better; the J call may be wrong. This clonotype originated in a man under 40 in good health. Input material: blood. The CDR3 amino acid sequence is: CASSLTSGGNPYEQYF. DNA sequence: TGTGCCAGCAGCTTGACTAGCGGGGGGAACCCCTACGAGCAGTACTTC.